The 14 T cell receptor beta chains listed next were all sequenced from one sample in a study of blood T cell repertoires in COVID-19. Method: immunoSEQ multiplex PCR; TCRdb's copy keeps in-frame clones and lacks some. The sample holds roughly 100,000 clones, roughly 85% seen once. The sample taken for sequencing was peripheral blood. Receptors were obtained from a man between 50 and 59 years old with active COVID-19.

The chain combines TRBV7-3 with TRBJ2-7; no clear D. Germline values: CDR1 SGHTA, CDR2 FQGTGA. CDR3 length equals 13 residues. V lost 2 bases and J 3 bases, leaving 8 bases between the germline ends. CDR3 loop: CASSLWRGYEQYF. The CDR3 DNA reads TGTGCCAGCAGCTTATGGAGAGGCTACGAGCAGTACTTC.

V and J are TRBV3-1 (or the pseudogene TRBV3-2) and TRBJ2-5, with D possibly matching TRBD1 (6 bases). This CDR3 is built from 11 residues. The germline gives CDR1 LGHDT, CDR2 YNNKEL (reference sequence). Trimming took 8 bases from V and 5 from J, leaving 9 bases between them. The CDR3 DNA follows: TGTGCCAGCGGCAGGGGCGAGACCCAGTACTTC. This codes for CASGRGETQYF.

The rearrangement links TRBV12-3 or TRBV12-4 to TRBJ2-7; maybe TRBD2 (6 bases). Trimming removed 5 bases at V and 5 bases at J, with 13 bases between. This CDR3 comprises 13 residues. In nucleotides, the CDR3 is TGTGCCAGCAGTCCCGCCGGGGGAGACGAGCAGTACTTC. Its translation is CASSPAGGDEQYF.

DNA for the CDR3: TGTGCCAGCAGTGGACACGGGACTTTGAACACCGGGGAGCTGTTTTTT. Its protein product is CASSGHGTLNTGELFF. This chain uses TRBV2 with TRBJ2-2; possible D gene TRBD2, 6 bases. Trimming pared 4 bases from V and 1 base from J, leaving 13 bases between. The CDR3 length is 16 residues. CDR1 is SNHLY and CDR2 is FYNNEI in the germline V gene.

The V and J genes are TRBV23-1 and TRBJ2-7, with unresolved D. TRBV23-1 is filed as an ORF, its function uncertain. The germline V and J ends were trimmed by 3 bases and 3 bases, with 15 bases remaining between them. The CDR3 runs 15 residues. The chain's CDR3 is CASSHRHPLYYEQYF. The CDR3 DNA follows: TGCGCCAGCAGTCACCGACATCCCCTCTACTACGAGCAGTACTTC.

This sequence joins TRBV5-6 and TRBJ2-2; D ambiguous. V was shortened by 2 bases and J by 0 bases, with 11 bases between the two germline ends. CDR1 SGHDT and CDR2 YYEEEE come from the germline V gene. The CDR3 is 16 residues long. The DNA of the CDR3 is TGTGCCAGCAGCTTAATGTCCGGGTCGAACACCGGGGAGCTGTTTTTT. This sequence encodes CASSLMSGSNTGELFF.

J is TRBJ2-6 and V is TRBV19, with D maybe TRBD2 (6 bases). The CDR3 sequence is 16 residues long. The germline V gene has CDR1 LNHDA and CDR2 SQIVND (reference sequence). V lost 8 bases to trimming and J lost 4 bases, with 18 bases between them. The CDR3, as DNA: TGTGCCAGTCACCCGGAGGGGCTCGGCGGGGCCAACGTCCTGACTTTC. Translated: CASHPEGLGGANVLTF.

The chain carries TRBV3-1 (or the pseudogene TRBV3-2) and TRBJ2-7; the D is unclear. CDR1 is LGHDT, CDR2 YNNKEL, per germline (reference sequence). Trimming left V 4 bases short and J 2 bases short, with 6 bases between. The CDR3 totals 12 residues. The CDR3 nucleotides read TGTGCCAGCAGCCCCTACCCCTACGAGCAGTACTTC. Protein sequence: CASSPYPYEQYF.

The chain uses TRBV28 and TRBJ2-1, with 9 bases lining up with TRBD2. Per germline, CDR1 MDHEN and CDR2 SYDVKM. The junction had 9 bases not matched to a gene; V was cut back by 6 bases and J by 3 bases. The CDR3 is made up of 16 amino acids. CDR3 nucleotide sequence: TGTGCCAGCAGGCGGGGGCTACTAGCGGGCTACAATGAGCAGTTCTTC. This translates into CASRRGLLAGYNEQFF.

The chain has TRBV29-1 and TRBJ2-5; D uncertain. The CDR3 is made up of 11 amino acids. The ends were cut back, 4 bases at V and 5 bases at J, with 8 bases in the middle. The germline CDR1 and CDR2 sequences are SQVTM and ANQGSEA. This CDR3 is CSVAGSETQYF. DNA of the CDR3: TGCAGCGTTGCCGGGTCCGAGACCCAGTACTTC.

CDR3 in amino acids: CASSLAGRDTQYF. The CDR3 bases are TGTGCCAGCAGCTTGGCCGGGAGAGATACGCAGTATTTT. The V call is TRBV5-4, the J call TRBJ2-3; D possibly corresponds to TRBD2 (6 bases). The CDR3 totals 13 residues. Germline V CDR1 and CDR2: SGHNT, YYREEE (reference sequence). Trimming shortened V by 0 bases and J by 5 bases, and 7 bases separated the two germline ends.

V is TRBV10-3 and J is TRBJ2-1; D perhaps matches TRBD2 (7 bases). From germline, CDR1 is ENHRY and CDR2 SYGVKD. CDR3 length: 15 amino acids. V lost 4 bases to trimming and J lost 0 bases, with 10 bases between them. The CDR3: CAISGRGGSYNEQFF. CDR3 nucleotides: TGTGCCATCAGTGGAAGGGGGGGCTCCTACAATGAGCAGTTCTTC.

The rearrangement links TRBV19 to TRBJ1-1; a possible D gene is TRBD1 (6 bases). This CDR3 comprises 16 residues. CDR1 is LNHDA, CDR2 SQIVND, per germline (reference sequence). Trimming removed 2 bases from V and 2 bases from J, with 15 bases in between. The DNA for the CDR3 is TGTGCCAGTAGTATATCCCCGCCCGGGACAAACACTGAAGCTTTCTTT. Translating gives CASSISPPGTNTEAFF.

The DNA of the CDR3 is TGCAGCGTAGGACAGAGTTTCTACGAGCAGTACTTC. This gives the protein CSVGQSFYEQYF. The chain has TRBV29-1 and TRBJ2-7; D is perhaps TRBD1 (6 bases). This CDR3 is built from 12 residues. The germline gives CDR1 SQVTM, CDR2 ANQGSEA. Trimming took off 6 bases at V and 3 bases at J, with 12 bases between the two ends.